The 3 T cell receptor beta chains below come from one sample, sequenced in a study of blood T cell repertoires in COVID-19. Data came from immunoSEQ multiplex PCR; TCRdb stores just in-frame clones and leaves some out. Of about 190,000 clones in the sample, 70% to 85% were seen once. The sample comprised peripheral blood. The receptor set was obtained from a man aged 45-65 years who had recovered from COVID-19.

This chain connects TRBV6-5 to TRBJ2-1, with TRBD2 identical over 8 bases. V was clipped by 7 bases and J by 10 bases; unmatched bases: 15. From germline, CDR1 is MNHEY and CDR2 SVGAGI. The CDR3 loop spans 15 amino acids. DNA of the CDR3: TGTGCCAGCATATACAGCGGGAGTCCCCCCCAAGAGCAGTTCTTC. This codes for CASIYSGSPPQEQFF.

The chain joins TRBV10-3 to TRBJ1-2; the D gene is possibly TRBD1 (5 bases). Per the germline V gene, CDR1 is ENHRY and CDR2 is SYGVKD. The CDR3 extends over 15 amino acids. Trimming took 2 bases from V and 1 from J, leaving 11 bases between them. CDR3 sequence (DNA): TGTGCCATCAGTGAGACGACAGATATTAACTATGGCTACACCTTC. This encodes CAISETTDINYGYTF.

The gene calls are TRBV7-6 and TRBJ2-7; perhaps TRBD2 as D (5 bases). Germline V gene sequence: CDR1 SGHVS, CDR2 FNYEAQ. Trimming shortened V by 1 base and J by 3 bases, and 13 bases separated the two germline ends. The CDR3 contains 15 residues. Here the CDR3 reads CASSLESGHNYEQYF. The CDR3 DNA reads TGTGCCAGCAGCTTAGAAAGCGGCCATAACTACGAGCAGTACTTC. Full variable domain (missing parts from reference TRBV7-6 and TRBJ2-7): GAGVSQSPRYKVTKRGQDVALRCDPISGHVSLYWYRQALGQGPEFLTYFNYEAQQDKSGLPNDRFSAERPEGSISTLTIQRTEQRDSAMYRCASSLESGHNYEQYFGPGTRLTVT.